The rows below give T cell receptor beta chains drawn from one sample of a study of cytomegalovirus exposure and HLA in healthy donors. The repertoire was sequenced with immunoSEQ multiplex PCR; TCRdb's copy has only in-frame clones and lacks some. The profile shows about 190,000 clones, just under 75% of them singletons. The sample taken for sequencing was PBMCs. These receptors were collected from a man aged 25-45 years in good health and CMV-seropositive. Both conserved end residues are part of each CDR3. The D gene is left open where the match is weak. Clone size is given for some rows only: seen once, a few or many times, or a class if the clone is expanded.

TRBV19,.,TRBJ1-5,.,TGTGCCAGTACAGGCAGCTGGGGCAATCAGCCCCAGCATTTT,CASTGSWGNQPQHF
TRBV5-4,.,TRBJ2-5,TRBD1,TGTGCCAGCAGCTTGACAGGGGTGGGGGAGACCCAGTACTTC,CASSLTGVGETQYF
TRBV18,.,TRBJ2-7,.,TGTGCCAGCTCCCAGCGGAGCTCCTACGAGCAGTACTTC,CASSQRSSYEQYF
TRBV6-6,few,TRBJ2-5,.,TGTGCCACCAACCCAGGAACTAGACAAGAGACCCAGTACTTC,CATNPGTRQETQYF
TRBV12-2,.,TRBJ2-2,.,TGTGCAAGTCGCTTACAGGACAGGGTGGCCGGGGAGCTGTTTTTT,CASRLQDRVAGELFF
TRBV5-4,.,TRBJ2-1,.,TGTGCCAGCAGCTTGGTTATGGCTCCTGGTGAGCAGTTCTTC,CASSLVMAPGEQFF
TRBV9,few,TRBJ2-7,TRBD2,TGTGCCAGCAGCGTAGATAGCGGGATCTACGAGCAGTACTTC,CASSVDSGIYEQYF
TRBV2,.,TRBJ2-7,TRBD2,TGTGCCAGCAGTGAGGCTAGCGGACCATACGAGCAGTACTTC,CASSEASGPYEQYF
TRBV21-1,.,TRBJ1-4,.,TGTGCCAGCAGCAAAGGGGGCGGAGACTGCAACGAAAAACTGTTTTTT,CASSKGGGDCNEKLFF
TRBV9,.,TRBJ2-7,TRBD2,TGTGCCAGCAGCGTAGGTAGCGGGGGCCCTACGGACTTC,CASSVGSGGPTDF
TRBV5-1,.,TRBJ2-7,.,TGCGCCAGCAGCTTGGACGGGACTCCTCTTTACGAGCAGTACTTC,CASSLDGTPLYEQYF
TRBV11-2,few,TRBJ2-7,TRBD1,TGTGCCAGCAGCTTACGCCTCCGGGACAGGGACAGGTACGAGCAGTACTTC,CASSLRLRDRDRYEQYF
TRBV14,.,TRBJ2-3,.,TGTGCCAGCAGTCAGCAGCGGAAAGATACGCAGTATTTT,CASSQQRKDTQYF
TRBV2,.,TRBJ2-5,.,TGTGCCAGCAGTGAACTAGGGGGTGAGACCCAGTACTTC,CASSELGGETQYF